This T cell receptor beta chain was documented in a study of blood T cell repertoires in COVID-19. Using immunoSEQ multiplex PCR, the repertoire was profiled, and TCRdb retains in-frame clones only, with some absent. This repertoire shows under 300,000 clones, roughly nine tenths found once; its top ten account for about 3%. The CDR3 covers 18 residues. The J segment lost 1 base and the V segment lost 1 base, leaving 6 bases of the junction unmatched. Germline CDR1 and CDR2: SGHDN and FVKESK. V usage is TRBV14 and J usage is TRBJ2-1; 11 positions agree with TRBD2. The specimen sequenced was PBMCs or T cells enriched from blood (not recorded which). The clonotype originates from a woman aged 45-60 years who had recovered from COVID-19. CDR3 in amino acids: CASSQGTTSGGSYNEQFF. The CDR3 bases are TGTGCCAGCAGCCAAGGTACCACTAGCGGGGGTTCCTACAATGAGCAGTTCTTC. Based on the CDR3 plus reference TRBV14 and TRBJ2-1, the full variable domain is EAGVTQFPSHSVIEKGQTVTLRCDPISGHDNLYWYRRVMGKEIKFLLHFVKESKQDESGMPNNRFLAERTGGTYSTLKVQPAELEDSGVYFCASSQGTTSGGSYNEQFFGPGTRLTVL.